The 2 T cell receptor beta chains listed next were all sequenced from one sample in a study of blood T cell repertoires in COVID-19 (dated by TCRdb to the early 2020s). Receptors were amplified or captured by the immunoSEQ multiplex PCR assay. TCRdb carries this immuneACCESS record with in-frame sequences only. Its versions omit some clonotypes, under half of them owing to an unresolved V gene in the studies checked, with the rest unexplained. A total of 90,000 to 100,000 clones appear in this sample, approximately 84% of them only once. The ten most abundant clones make up around 11% of the sample. Sequenced input: peripheral blood. The receptors come from a woman of 80 years or more with acute or convalescent COVID-19.

This chain joins TRBV4-2 and TRBJ2-1; TRBD2 aligns across 13 bases. The CDR3 spans 20 residues. Germline trimming cut 0 bases from V and 0 bases from J; bases unmatched to any gene: 8. Germline V gene data show CDR1 as LGHNA and CDR2 as YNFKEQ. The CDR3 here is CASSQDTSGGAVSSYNEQFF. CDR3 sequence (DNA): TGTGCCAGCAGCCAAGATACTAGCGGGGGGGCAGTGAGCTCCTACAATGAGCAGTTCTTC.

The chain combines TRBV5-4 with TRBJ2-5; D is uncertain. Trimming stripped 4 bases from V and 7 bases from J, with 11 bases between. The CDR3 is made up of 12 amino acids. Germline assignment: CDR1 SGHNT and CDR2 YYREEE (reference sequence). CDR3 coding DNA: TGTGCCAGCAGCCCCGACTCGGGGACCCAGTACTTC. Its translation is CASSPDSGTQYF.